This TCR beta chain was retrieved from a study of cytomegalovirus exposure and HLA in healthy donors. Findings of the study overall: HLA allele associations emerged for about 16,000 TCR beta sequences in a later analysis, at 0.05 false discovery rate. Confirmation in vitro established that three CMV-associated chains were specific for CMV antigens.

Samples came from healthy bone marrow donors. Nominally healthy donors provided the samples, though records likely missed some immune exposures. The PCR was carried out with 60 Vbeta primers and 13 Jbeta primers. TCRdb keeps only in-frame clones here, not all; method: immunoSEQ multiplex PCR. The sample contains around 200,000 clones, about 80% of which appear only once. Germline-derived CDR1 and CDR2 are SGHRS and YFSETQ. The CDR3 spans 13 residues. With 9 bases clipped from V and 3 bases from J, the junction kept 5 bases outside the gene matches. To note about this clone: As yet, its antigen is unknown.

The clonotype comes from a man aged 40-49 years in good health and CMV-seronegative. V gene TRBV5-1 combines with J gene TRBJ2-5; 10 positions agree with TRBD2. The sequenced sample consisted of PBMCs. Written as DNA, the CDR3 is TGCGCCACCCGGACTAGCGGTGAAGAGACCCAGTACTTC. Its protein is CATRTSGEETQYF.